This entry lists 13 T cell receptor beta chains sequenced from one sample in a study of cytomegalovirus exposure and HLA in healthy donors (dated by TCRdb to the late 2010s). The library came from the immunoSEQ multiplex PCR assay. For the multiplex PCR, a mixture combining 60 forward primers for TCR Vbeta segments and 13 reverse primers for TCR Jbeta segments was used. TCRdb took over this immuneACCESS table, retaining in-frame rearrangements with V and J assigned. Such tables are incomplete; in checked studies, under half of the missing clones stem from an unresolved V gene, and the remainder is unexplained. This sample's table carries fewer than 85,000 clones. The ten largest make up 5% of the sample. Specimen: PBMCs. These receptors all come from a woman between 40 and 55 years old in good health and CMV-seropositive.

The V gene is TRBV4-2, the J gene TRBJ1-4; tentative D call: TRBD1 (6 bases). The V end was cut by 4 bases, the J end by 14 bases, with 20 bases between. The CDR3 consists of 14 residues. Germline assignment: CDR1 LGHNA and CDR2 YNFKEQ. CDR3 loop: CASSPFPPQGRLFF. The CDR3 DNA follows: TGTGCCAGCAGCCCTTTCCCTCCACAGGGAAGGCTGTTTTTT.

The chain couples TRBV2 to TRBJ1-5; D not resolved. The ends were cut back, 1 base at V and 4 bases at J, with 11 bases in the middle. The germline CDR1 and CDR2 sequences are SNHLY and FYNNEI. The CDR3 length is 15 residues. CDR3 loop: CASSEDPTVNQPQHF. The CDR3 DNA reads TGTGCCAGCAGTGAAGATCCAACGGTTAATCAGCCCCAGCATTTT.

The chain couples TRBV19 to TRBJ1-5, with 7 nucleotides matching TRBD1. The CDR3 is 17 residues long. The junction had 9 bases not matched to a gene; V was cut back by 4 bases and J by 0 bases. Germline V CDR1 and CDR2: LNHDA, SQIVND (reference sequence). CDR3 nucleotides: TGTGCCAGTAGTAGAAGACAGGGAGGAGGTAGCAATCAGCCCCAGCATTTT. Its protein is CASSRRQGGGSNQPQHF.

V usage is TRBV25-1 and J usage is TRBJ2-3; 7 bases agree with TRBD2. Germline lookup yields CDR1 MGHDK and CDR2 SYGVNS. V was pared by 5 bases and J by 0 bases, with 5 bases of the junction left unmatched. This CDR3 is built from 15 residues. This CDR3 is CASSSLASSTDTQYF. The CDR3 bases are TGTGCCAGCAGTTCACTAGCGTCTAGCACAGATACGCAGTATTTT. Filled out from reference TRBV25-1 and TRBJ2-3, the complete variable domain reads EADIYQTPRYLVIGTGKKITLECSQTMGHDKMYWYQQDPGMELHLIHYSYGVNSTEKGDLSSESTVSRIRTEHFPLTLESARPSHTSQYLCASSSLASSTDTQYFGPGTRLTVL.

The chain joins TRBV4-2 to TRBJ2-2, with 9 bases lining up with TRBD1. V gave up 0 bases and J gave up 6 bases; unmatched junction bases: 8. Germline V gene sequence: CDR1 LGHNA, CDR2 YNFKEQ. The CDR3 spans 17 residues. CDR3 region: CASSQDFRTGDSGELFF. DNA of the CDR3: TGTGCCAGCAGCCAAGATTTTAGGACAGGGGACTCCGGGGAGCTGTTTTTT.

The chain is built from TRBV6-5 and TRBJ2-1; 10 bases are shared with TRBD2. The CDR3 consists of 15 residues. V lost 7 bases to trimming and J lost 10 bases; unmatched junction nucleotides: 13. Germline CDR1 MNHEY, CDR2 SVGAGI. CDR3 sequence: CASTPGTSGVREQFF. For the CDR3, the DNA is TGTGCCAGCACCCCGGGAACTAGCGGGGTAAGAGAGCAGTTCTTC.

The genes are TRBV9 and TRBJ2-6; the D gene is possibly TRBD2 (6 bases). V lost 3 bases and J lost 0, with 19 bases in between. This CDR3 contains 19 residues. Germline V gives CDR1 SGDLS, CDR2 YYNGEE. The CDR3: CASSGRGVRANSGANVLTF. The CDR3 DNA follows: TGTGCCAGCAGCGGGCGGGGCGTAAGGGCGAACTCTGGGGCCAACGTCCTGACTTTC. Drawing the rest from reference TRBV9 and TRBJ2-6, the complete variable domain is DSGVTQTPKHLITATGQRVTLRCSPRSGDLSVYWYQQSLDQGLQFLIQYYNGEERAKGNILERFSAQQFPDLHSELNLSSLELGDSALYFCASSGRGVRANSGANVLTFGAGSRLTVL.

The chain is built from TRBV7-9 and TRBJ2-7; 9 positions match TRBD2. The CDR3 consists of 16 residues. CDR1 SEHNR and CDR2 FQNEAQ come from the germline V gene (reference sequence). J lost 6 bases, V lost 4 bases, and 13 bases had no gene match. This chain's CDR3 is CASSSRGAGGGGEQYF. CDR3 DNA: TGTGCCAGCAGCTCCAGAGGCGCGGGAGGGGGCGGCGAGCAGTACTTC.

The chain recombines TRBV6-1 with TRBJ1-2; TRBD1 aligns across 11 bases. Unmatched junction bases numbered 14, after V lost 1 base and J lost 7 bases. The CDR3 is made up of 18 amino acids. CDR1 is MNHNS, CDR2 SASEGT, per germline. As DNA, the CDR3 is TGTGCCAGCAGTGAAGAGATTGGGACAGGGGGACCGGGAGTTGGCTACACCTTC. It translates to CASSEEIGTGGPGVGYTF.

The rearrangement joins TRBV4-1 to TRBJ1-3, with 8 bases aligning to TRBD1. V was clipped by 1 base and J by 3 bases; unmatched bases: 5. Germline lookup yields CDR1 MGHRA and CDR2 YSYEKL. The CDR3 is 16 residues long. Here the CDR3 reads CASSQGQGYDGNTIYF. CDR3 coding DNA: TGCGCCAGCAGCCAAGGACAGGGGTACGATGGAAACACCATATATTTT.

The chain couples TRBV19 to TRBJ1-2; a possible D gene is TRBD1 (6 bases). Germline CDR1 is LNHDA and CDR2 is SQIVND (reference sequence). The CDR3 totals 15 residues. Trimming left V 10 bases short and J 0 bases short, with 18 bases between. CDR3 in amino acids: CATRTGTTSNYGYTF. DNA for the CDR3: TGTGCCACTAGAACCGGGACAACTTCTAACTATGGCTACACCTTC.

V and J are TRBV6-5 and TRBJ1-2; TRBD1 agrees at 7 bases. After removal of 6 bases from V and 8 bases from J, the junction contained 9 bases not matched to a gene. Germline lookup yields CDR1 MNHEY and CDR2 SVGAGI. The CDR3 sequence is 13 residues long. The CDR3 loop reads CASSRGQIRGYTF. The CDR3, as DNA: TGTGCCAGCAGCCGGGGACAGATCAGAGGCTACACCTTC.

The chain recombines TRBV14 with TRBJ1-6, with 7 bases aligning to TRBD1. The CDR3 loop spans 15 amino acids. Germline lookup yields CDR1 SGHDN and CDR2 FVKESK. Trimming cost V 3 bases and J 4 bases; bases outside gene matches: 3. Written as DNA, the CDR3 is TGTGCCAGCAGCCAGGGACAGCATTATAATTCACCCCTCCACTTT. Its protein product is CASSQGQHYNSPLHF.